This T cell receptor beta chain emerged from a study of siplizumab effects on memory and regulatory T cells. Study outcomes and limitations: Alloreactive clones mapping to unstimulated subsets formed only a minor fraction. Alloreactive sequences tracing back to unstimulated CD4+ memory cells were significantly reduced by siplizumab. Naive T cells were seen as more diverse than memory cells and as major alloresponse contributors.

This clone was counted a single time. No antigen is known for it. Profiled with immunoSEQ multiplex PCR; TCRdb holds only in-frame clones, not every one. The top ten clones hold 1.3% of a sample with fewer than 120,000 clones, roughly 92% of them seen once. The sample was CD4+ T cells sorted from blood. The origin of this receptor is a human donor in good health.

In DNA form, the CDR3 reads TGTGCCAGCAGCTTAGGTTCCGGACGGACTAATAGCAATCAGCCCCAGCATTTT. This gives the protein CASSLGSGRTNSNQPQHF. The genes are TRBV7-9 and TRBJ1-5; D unclear. Germline V gives CDR1 SEHNR, CDR2 FQNEAQ (reference sequence). V dropped 1 base and J dropped 0 bases, with 16 bases sitting between them. The CDR3 totals 18 residues. Full variable domain (missing parts from reference TRBV7-9 and TRBJ1-5): DTGVSQNPRHKITKRGQNVTFRCDPISEHNRLYWYRQTLGQGPEFLTYFQNEAQLEKSRLLSDRFSAERPKGSFSTLEIQRTEQGDSAMYLCASSLGSGRTNSNQPQHFGDGTRLSIL.